Following are 8 T cell receptor beta chains from one sample sequenced in a study of T cells in Graves' hyperthyroidism and ophthalmopathy. Amplified TCR beta CDR3 regions derived from RNA transcripts. During a first-round RT-PCR of the TCR CDR3, the HTBI primer set was used. TCRdb recomputed calls from the multiplex PCR reads with MiXCR, one row per CDR3 protein. The table includes approximately 570,000 distinct CDR3 sequences, around 20% detected once. The source material was blood. The receptor set was obtained from a man aged 35-49 years with Graves' ophthalmopathy.

This clonotype was counted between two and nine times. The chain joins TRBV12-3 or TRBV12-4 to TRBJ1-1; D may be TRBD1 (5 bases). Trimming pared 5 bases from V and 7 bases from J, leaving 20 bases between. This CDR3 spans 15 amino acids. The CDR3 nucleotides are TGTGCCAGCAGTCCCTGGGACCTTTGGACGGTTGAAGCTTTCTTT. It yields the protein CASSPWDLWTVEAFF.

The V call is TRBV7-8, the J call TRBJ2-2; D unresolved. CDR1 is SGHVS, CDR2 FQNEAQ, per germline. The CDR3 has 16 amino acids. Trimming cost V 5 bases and J 6 bases, with 19 bases left between them. CDR3 amino acids: CASSPKFNPEPGELFF. The DNA of the CDR3 is TGTGCCAGCAGCCCAAAATTTAATCCCGAGCCCGGGGAGCTGTTTTTT.

This clonotype appeared many times. The V and J genes are TRBV30 and TRBJ2-7; 8 bases are a match to TRBD1. The CDR3 consists of 14 residues. V was clipped by 4 bases and J by 4 bases; unmatched bases: 9. Germline V gene sequence: CDR1 GTSNPN, CDR2 SVGIG (reference sequence). Here the CDR3 DNA reads TGTGCCTGGACCCCCGGACAGGGACTTTACGAGCAGTACTTC. It specifies CAWTPGQGLYEQYF.

The chain joins TRBV28 to TRBJ1-5, with 7 positions matching TRBD1. This CDR3 spans 16 amino acids. V trimming: 5 bases; J trimming: 3 bases; junction bases outside the gene matches: 10. Looked up from germline, CDR1 is MDHEN and CDR2 is SYDVKM. Written as DNA, the CDR3 is TGTGCCAGCAGTCGCCTGGAGGGGGCGAACAATCAGCCCCAGCATTTT. This sequence encodes CASSRLEGANNQPQHF.

This chain joins TRBV27 and TRBJ2-1; D not resolved. Germline V gene lookup returns CDR1 MNHEY and CDR2 SMNVEV (reference sequence). The CDR3 length is 14 residues. The germline V and J ends were trimmed by 0 bases and 9 bases, with 12 bases remaining between them. The CDR3 DNA is TGTGCCAGCAGTTTATCGACGTGGGTCGGTGAGCAGTTCTTC. This sequence encodes CASSLSTWVGEQFF.

A remark on this clonotype: One junction end disagrees with the germline gene, perhaps due to a read error. The V and J genes are TRBV11-2 and TRBJ1-5; the D gene is possibly TRBD1 (5 bases). Germline-derived CDR1 and CDR2 are SGHAT and FQNNGV. This CDR3 is 15 amino acids long. In DNA form, the CDR3 reads TGTGCCAGCAGCCGCGGGCCGACAGAGAATCTGCCCCAGCATTTT. Translation: CASSRGPTENLPQHF.

As for this clonotype: A much larger clone is a single base away; this may be a read error. The V gene is TRBV24-1, the J gene TRBJ2-7; a possible D gene is TRBD2 (5 bases). Germline V lookup: CDR1 KGHDR, CDR2 SFDVKD. The CDR3 totals 15 residues. For the CDR3, the DNA is TGTGCCGCCAGGAGGTACCCCTTGAGCTCCTACGAGCAGTACTTC. This translates into CAARRYPLSSYEQYF.

This clonotype turned up a few times. The CDR3 spells CASSLGWTDTQYF. Here the CDR3 DNA reads TGTGCCAGCAGTTTAGGATGGACAGATACGCAGTATTTT. The chain employs TRBV27 and TRBJ2-3; D not resolved. Germline CDR1 and CDR2: MNHEY and SMNVEV (reference sequence). The CDR3 is 13 amino acids. V lost 2 bases and J lost 3, with 6 bases in between.